This T cell receptor beta chain was documented in a study of T-cell memory formation after mild COVID-19. TCRdb re-called the 5' RACE reads through MiXCR, storing one row per CDR3 protein. The sample records under 300,000 distinct CDR3 sequences, roughly 18% being singletons. Germline CDR1 and CDR2: SGDLS and YYNGEE. Between the trimmed V and J ends, which lost 0 bases and 1 base, there was a span of 10 bases. The CDR3 loop spans 16 amino acids. The sample was PBMCs or a T cell subset sorted from them (not recorded which). The receptor comes from a man aged 18 to 30 who had mild COVID-19 (a few samples of this study predate the infection). Cell type and time point are not known. The chain recombines TRBV9 with TRBJ2-2; possibly TRBD1 for D (6 bases). CDR3 protein: CASSVEGGMNTGELFF. CDR3 coding DNA: TGTGCCAGCAGCGTAGAAGGGGGTATGAACACCGGGGAGCTGTTTTTT.